This TCR beta chain was profiled in a study of blood T cell repertoires in COVID-19. This clone was seen a handful of times. Germline lookup yields CDR1 MDHEN and CDR2 SYDVKM. CDR3 length: 15 residues. Trimming cost V 5 bases and J 9 bases; bases outside gene matches: 15. Profiling relied on immunoSEQ multiplex PCR, and the TCRdb table lists in-frame clones only, not all of them. Of around 470,000 clones listed, 89% are singletons. The chain joins TRBV28 to TRBJ2-5, with 7 bases lining up with TRBD2. This sequence was found in a man aged 18-30 years with COVID-19, enrolled during active disease. Specimen: peripheral blood. The CDR3 coding sequence is TGTGCCAGCAGTCCCCCGGGCGGGAGCTCCAGAGCCCAGTACTTC. Its protein is CASSPPGGSSRAQYF.